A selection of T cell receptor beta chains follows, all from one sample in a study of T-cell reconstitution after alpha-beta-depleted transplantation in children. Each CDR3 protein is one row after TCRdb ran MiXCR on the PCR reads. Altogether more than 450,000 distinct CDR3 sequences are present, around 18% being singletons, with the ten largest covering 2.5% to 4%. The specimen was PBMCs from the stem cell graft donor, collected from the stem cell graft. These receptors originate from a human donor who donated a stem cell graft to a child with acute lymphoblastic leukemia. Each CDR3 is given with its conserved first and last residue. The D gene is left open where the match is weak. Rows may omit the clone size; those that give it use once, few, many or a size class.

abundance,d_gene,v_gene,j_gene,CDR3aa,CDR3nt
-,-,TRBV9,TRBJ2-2,CASSVDGAASWELFF,TGTGCCAGCAGCGTAGACGGGGCCGCGTCGTGGGAGCTGTTTTTT
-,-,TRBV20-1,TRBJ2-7,CSASSSRQSYEQYF,TGCAGTGCTAGTTCTAGCCGCCAGTCCTACGAGCAGTACTTC
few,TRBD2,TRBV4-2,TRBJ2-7,CASSQEGLAGGRSSEQYF,TGTGCCAGCAGCCAAGAAGGGCTAGCGGGAGGCCGCTCCTCCGAGCAGTACTTC
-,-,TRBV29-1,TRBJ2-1,CSVEAGWAYNEQFF,TGCAGCGTTGAGGCGGGATGGGCCTACAATGAGCAGTTCTTC
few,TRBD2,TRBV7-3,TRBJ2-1,CASSLNLAGGNEQFF,TGTGCCAGCAGCTTAAACTTGGCGGGAGGGAATGAGCAGTTCTTC
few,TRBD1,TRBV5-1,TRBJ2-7,CASSPEVGQYEQYF,TGCGCCAGCAGCCCGGAGGTGGGACAGTACGAGCAGTACTTC
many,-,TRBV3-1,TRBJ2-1,CASSPVVMYEQFF,TGTGCCAGCAGCCCCGTAGTTATGTATGAGCAGTTCTTC
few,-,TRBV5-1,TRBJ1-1,CASSLGSGRMNTEAFF,TGCGCCAGCAGCTTGGGTTCGGGACGGATGAACACTGAAGCTTTCTTT
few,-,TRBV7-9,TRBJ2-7,CASSLTARVYEQYF,TGTGCCAGCAGCTTAACGGCCAGGGTCTACGAGCAGTACTTC
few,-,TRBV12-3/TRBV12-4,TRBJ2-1,CASRWDRGWESSYNEQFF,TGTGCCAGCAGGTGGGACCGGGGGTGGGAAAGCTCCTACAATGAGCAGTTCTTC
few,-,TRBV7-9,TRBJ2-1,CASSPPPRFSAYNEQFF,TGTGCCAGCAGCCCCCCCCCACGCTTTTCGGCCTACAATGAGCAGTTCTTC
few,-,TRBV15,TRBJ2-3,CATSSEWGDTQYF,TGTGCCACCAGCTCCGAGTGGGGAGATACGCAGTATTTT
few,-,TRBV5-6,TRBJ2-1,CASSFEGVSSYNEQFF,TGTGCCAGCAGCTTTGAGGGGGTTAGCTCCTACAATGAGCAGTTCTTC
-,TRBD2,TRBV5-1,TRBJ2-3,CASSLGLAGGFTDTQYF,TGCGCCAGCAGCTTGGGACTAGCGGGAGGATTCACAGATACGCAGTATTTT
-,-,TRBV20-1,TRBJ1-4,CSGFSEKLFF,TGCAGTGGATTCTCCGAAAAACTGTTTTTT
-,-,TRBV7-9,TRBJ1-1,CASDGGARAEAFF,TGTGCCAGCGACGGGGGGGCGCGCGCTGAAGCTTTCTTT
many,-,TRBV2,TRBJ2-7,CASSEGFAYEQYF,TGTGCCAGCAGTGAAGGGTTTGCCTACGAGCAGTACTTC
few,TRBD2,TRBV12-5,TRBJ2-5,CASGLSGLASETQYF,TGTGCTAGTGGTTTGTCGGGACTAGCGTCAGAGACCCAGTACTTC
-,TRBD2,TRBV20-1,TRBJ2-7,CSAPFSAGGLYEQYF,TGCAGTGCTCCTTTCTCAGCGGGAGGCCTCTACGAGCAGTACTTC
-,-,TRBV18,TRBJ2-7,CASSTSGDYYEQYF,TGTGCCAGCTCAACTTCAGGGGACTACTACGAGCAGTACTTC
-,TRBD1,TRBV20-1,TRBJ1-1,CSARPDRGTFF,TGCAGTGCTAGACCGGACAGGGGAACTTTCTTT
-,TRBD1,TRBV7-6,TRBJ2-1,CASSSPTGNSNEQFF,TGTGCCAGCAGCTCTCCGACAGGGAATTCCAATGAGCAGTTCTTC
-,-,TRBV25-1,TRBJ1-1,CASSDFGWTEAFF,TGTGCCAGCAGTGATTTCGGTTGGACTGAAGCTTTCTTT
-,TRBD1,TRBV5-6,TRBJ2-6,CASSITGVNSGANVLTF,TGTGCCAGCAGTATCACAGGGGTAAATTCTGGGGCCAACGTCCTGACTTTC
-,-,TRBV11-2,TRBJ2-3,CASSFSLIEGERTDTQYF,TGTGCCAGCAGCTTTAGTCTAATAGAGGGAGAGAGAACAGATACGCAGTATTTT
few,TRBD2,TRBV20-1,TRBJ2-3,CSASLAGGTDTQYF,TGCAGTGCTAGTCTCGCGGGAGGCACAGATACGCAGTATTTT
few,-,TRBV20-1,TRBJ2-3,CSATRNAGSLTDTQYF,TGCAGTGCTACCCGTAACGCCGGTAGCCTAACAGATACGCAGTATTTT
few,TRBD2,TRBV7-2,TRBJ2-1,CASSYSGNTYNEQFF,TGTGCCAGCAGCTATAGCGGGAATACCTACAATGAGCAGTTCTTC
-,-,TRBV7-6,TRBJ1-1,CASSPGGHQNTEAFF,TGTGCCAGCAGCCCTGGGGGACACCAGAACACTGAAGCTTTCTTT
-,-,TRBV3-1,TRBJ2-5,CASSQDVSTGPRGETQYF,TGTGCCAGCAGCCAAGATGTTTCAACAGGCCCTAGGGGCGAGACCCAGTACTTC
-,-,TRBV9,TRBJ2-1,CASSVVGAYEQFF,TGTGCCAGCAGCGTAGTAGGGGCCTATGAGCAGTTCTTC